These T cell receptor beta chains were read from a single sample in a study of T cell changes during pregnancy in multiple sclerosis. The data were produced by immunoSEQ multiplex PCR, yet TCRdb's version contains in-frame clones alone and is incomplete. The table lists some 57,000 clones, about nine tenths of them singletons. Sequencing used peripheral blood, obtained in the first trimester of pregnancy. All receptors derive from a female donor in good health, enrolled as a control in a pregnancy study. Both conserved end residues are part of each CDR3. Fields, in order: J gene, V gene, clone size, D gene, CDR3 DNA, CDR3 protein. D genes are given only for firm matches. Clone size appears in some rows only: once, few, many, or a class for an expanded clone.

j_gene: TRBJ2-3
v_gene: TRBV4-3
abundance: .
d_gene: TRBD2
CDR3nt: TGCGCCAGCAGCCAAGGGACTAGCGGGGGGAGGGATACGCAGTATTTT
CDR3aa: CASSQGTSGGRDTQYF

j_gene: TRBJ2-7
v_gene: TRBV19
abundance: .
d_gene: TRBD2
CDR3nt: TGTGCCAGTAGTATACCCGTTAGCGGGGACCTGCACTTC
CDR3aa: CASSIPVSGDLHF

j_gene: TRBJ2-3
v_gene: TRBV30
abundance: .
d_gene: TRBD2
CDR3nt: TGTGCCTGGACTCCGACTAGCCCAGATACGCAGTATTTT
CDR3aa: CAWTPTSPDTQYF

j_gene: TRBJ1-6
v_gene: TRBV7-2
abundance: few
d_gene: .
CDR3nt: TGTGCCAGCAGCTCAACCCCAGGGTCCAATCCCCTCCACTTT
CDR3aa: CASSSTPGSNPLHF

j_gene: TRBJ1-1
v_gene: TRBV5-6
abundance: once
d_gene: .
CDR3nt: TGTGCCAGCAGCTTGGGTCCCCCAATGAGAATGAACACTGAAGCTTTCTTT
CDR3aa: CASSLGPPMRMNTEAFF

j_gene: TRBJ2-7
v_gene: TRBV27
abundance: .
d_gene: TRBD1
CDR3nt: TGTGCCAGCAGTTTCTTAGGACAGGGCTACGAGCAGTACTTC
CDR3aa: CASSFLGQGYEQYF

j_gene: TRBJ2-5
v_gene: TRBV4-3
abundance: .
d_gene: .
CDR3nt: TGCGCCAGCAGCCAAGAATGGGCGTTGGGGACCCAGTACTTC
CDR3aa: CASSQEWALGTQYF

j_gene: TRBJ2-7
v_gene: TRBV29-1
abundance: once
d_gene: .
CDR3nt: TGCAGCGTTGTAGTCAGGGGAAACTACGAGCAGTACTTC
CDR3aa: CSVVVRGNYEQYF

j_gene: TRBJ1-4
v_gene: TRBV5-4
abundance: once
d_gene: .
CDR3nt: TGTGCCAGCAGCTCAGGAGTGCGGGGGGCAACTAATGAAAAACTGTTTTTT
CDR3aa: CASSSGVRGATNEKLFF

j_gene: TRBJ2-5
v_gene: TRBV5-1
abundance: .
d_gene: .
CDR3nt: TGCGCCAGCAGCTTGGTTTCGGGGATCGCCCAAGAGACCCAGTACTTC
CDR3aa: CASSLVSGIAQETQYF

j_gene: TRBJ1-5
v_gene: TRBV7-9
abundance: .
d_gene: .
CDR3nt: TGTGCCAGCAGCCAGGACTCTCAGCCCCAGCATTTT
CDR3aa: CASSQDSQPQHF

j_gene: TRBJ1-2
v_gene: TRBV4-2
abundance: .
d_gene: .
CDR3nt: TGTGCCAGCAGCCAGAATCTACAGGGTGTCTCTGGCTACACCTTC
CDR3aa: CASSQNLQGVSGYTF

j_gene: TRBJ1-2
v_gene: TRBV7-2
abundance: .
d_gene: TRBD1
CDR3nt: TGTGCCAGCAGAAATCCGGGACAGGATAACTATGGCTACACCTTC
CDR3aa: CASRNPGQDNYGYTF

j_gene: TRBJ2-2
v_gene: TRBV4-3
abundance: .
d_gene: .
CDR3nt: TGCGCCAGCAGCCAAGTGGGAGGCTGGAACACCGGGGAGCTGTTTTTT
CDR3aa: CASSQVGGWNTGELFF

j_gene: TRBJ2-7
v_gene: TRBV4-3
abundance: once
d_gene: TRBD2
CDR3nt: TGCGCCAGCAGCCAGGAGCGGGAACGAGGATGGCGGGGGGTTTACGAGCAGTACTTC
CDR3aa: CASSQERERGWRGVYEQYF

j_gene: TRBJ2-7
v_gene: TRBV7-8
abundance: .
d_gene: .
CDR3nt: TGTGCCAGCAGCTCCACCAGGGTGGCTGAGCAGTACTTC
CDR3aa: CASSSTRVAEQYF

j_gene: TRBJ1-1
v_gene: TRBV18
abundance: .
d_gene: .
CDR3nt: TGTGCCAGCTCATTTGACACGAACACTGAAGCTTTCTTT
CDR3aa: CASSFDTNTEAFF

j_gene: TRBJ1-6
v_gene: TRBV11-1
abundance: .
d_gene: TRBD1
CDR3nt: TGTGCCAGCAGCTTAGGGGGACAGGGGTTTGCACCCCTCCACTTT
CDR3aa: CASSLGGQGFAPLHF

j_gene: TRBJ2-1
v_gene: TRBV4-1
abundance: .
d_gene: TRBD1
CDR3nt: TGCGCCAGCAGCCAAGGGGACAGAATTTACAATGAGCAGTTCTTC
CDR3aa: CASSQGDRIYNEQFF

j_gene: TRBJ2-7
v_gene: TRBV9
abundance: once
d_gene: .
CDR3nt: TGTGCCAGCAGCGTAACTCCAACAGGGCGTTCCTACGAGCAGTACTTC
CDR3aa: CASSVTPTGRSYEQYF

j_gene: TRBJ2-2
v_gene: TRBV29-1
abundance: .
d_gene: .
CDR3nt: TGCAGCGTTGCAGGGGTAGGGACCGGGGAGCTGTTTTTT
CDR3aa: CSVAGVGTGELFF

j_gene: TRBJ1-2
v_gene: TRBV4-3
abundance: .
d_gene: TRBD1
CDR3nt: TGCGCCAGCAGCCAACCCGACAGGGCGAACTATGGCTACACCTTC
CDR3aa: CASSQPDRANYGYTF

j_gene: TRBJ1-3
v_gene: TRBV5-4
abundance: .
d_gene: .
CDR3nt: TGTGCCAGCAGCTTGACAGGGCAGTGGAACACCATATATTTT
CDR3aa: CASSLTGQWNTIYF

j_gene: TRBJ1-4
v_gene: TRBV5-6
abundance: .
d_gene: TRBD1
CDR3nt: TGTGCCAGCAGCCTAATTCGACAGGGGGCTGAAAAACTGTTTTTT
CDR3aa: CASSLIRQGAEKLFF

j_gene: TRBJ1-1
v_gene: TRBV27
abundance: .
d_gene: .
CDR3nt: TGTGCCAGCAGTTTAGTTGGGGGCGCTTCCTCTGAAGCTTTCTTT
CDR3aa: CASSLVGGASSEAFF

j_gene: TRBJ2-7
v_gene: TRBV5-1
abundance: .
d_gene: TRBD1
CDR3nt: TGCGCCAGCAGCACCAGGACAGGGGGCTCCTACGAGCAGTACTTC
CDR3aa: CASSTRTGGSYEQYF

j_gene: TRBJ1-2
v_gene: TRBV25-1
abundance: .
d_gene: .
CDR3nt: TGTGCCAGCATCGGGGGGGGCTATGGCTACACCTTC
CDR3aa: CASIGGGYGYTF

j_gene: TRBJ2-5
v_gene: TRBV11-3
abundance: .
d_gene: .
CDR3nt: TGTGCCAGCAGCTTAGGTTCACGCCCGAGTCAGACCCAGTACTTC
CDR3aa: CASSLGSRPSQTQYF

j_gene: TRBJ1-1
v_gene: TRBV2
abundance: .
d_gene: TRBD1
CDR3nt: TGTGCCAGCAGTTCGGGGACAGGGAAGATAACTGAAGCTTTCTTT
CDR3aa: CASSSGTGKITEAFF